This section outlines one T cell receptor beta chain sequence together with its context. Its specificity is not known. Deep was the level used in running the assay. Splitting of each subset's genomic DNA was done evenly across several immunoSEQ plates. TCRdb keeps only in-frame clones here, not all; method: immunoSEQ multiplex PCR. The sample has some 500,000 clones, 65% to 80% seen once. The sample is drawn from a study of shared clonotypes between healthy human individuals. V lost 5 bases and J lost 2; bases outside the gene matches: 7. This CDR3 has 15 amino acids. The germline V gene has CDR1 SEHNR and CDR2 FQNEAQ (reference sequence). Study-level findings and limits: An effect of sequencing depth on clonotype sharing among donors was expected.

The origin of this receptor is a woman in her forties in good health. Some clones in this sample may be carry-over from other donors' samples. The source material was PBMCs. This chain links TRBV7-9 with TRBJ1-2, with 8 positions matching TRBD1. In DNA, the CDR3 is TGTGCCAGCAGCCCAGGACAGGGAGGGAACTATGGCTACACCTTC. Amino acids: CASSPGQGGNYGYTF.